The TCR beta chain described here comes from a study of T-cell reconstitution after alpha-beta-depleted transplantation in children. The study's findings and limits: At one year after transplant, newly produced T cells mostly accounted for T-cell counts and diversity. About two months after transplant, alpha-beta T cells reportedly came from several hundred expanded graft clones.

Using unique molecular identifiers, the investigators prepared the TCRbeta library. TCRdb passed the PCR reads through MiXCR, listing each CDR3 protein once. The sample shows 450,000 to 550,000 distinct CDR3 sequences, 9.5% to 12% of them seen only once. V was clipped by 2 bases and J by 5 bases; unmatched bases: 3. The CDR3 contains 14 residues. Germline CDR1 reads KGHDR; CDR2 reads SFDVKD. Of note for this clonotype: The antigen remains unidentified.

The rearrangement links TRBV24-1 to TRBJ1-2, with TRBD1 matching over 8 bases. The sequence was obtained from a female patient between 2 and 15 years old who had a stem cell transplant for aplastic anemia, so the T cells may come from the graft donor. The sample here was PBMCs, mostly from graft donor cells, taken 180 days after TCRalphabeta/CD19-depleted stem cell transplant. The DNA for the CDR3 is TGTGCCACCAGTGATTGGACAGGGATATATGGCTACACCTTC. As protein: CATSDWTGIYGYTF.